This T cell receptor beta chain was sequenced during a study of T-cell reconstitution after alpha-beta-depleted transplantation in children. This clonotype has a count of ten or more. The antigen remains undetermined. This CDR3 spans 13 amino acids. Germline loops: CDR1 KGHSH, CDR2 LQKENI. Trimming cost V 3 bases and J 0 bases, with 5 bases left between them. As it was prepared, the TCRbeta library received unique molecular identifiers. TCRdb redid the calling of the PCR reads with MiXCR, one entry per CDR3 protein. The table lists roughly 250,000 distinct CDR3 sequences, around 7.8% of them singletons, with 5% to 7% in the top ten. Points from the study as a whole: T cells produced anew were the main source of T-cell counts and diversity one year after transplant. Some patients' high day-60 TCRbeta diversity was attributed to recipient cells surviving conditioning. Several hundred expanded graft clones reportedly supplied alpha-beta T cells about two months after transplant.

Material: PBMCs, mostly from graft donor cells, obtained 180 days after TCRalphabeta/CD19-depleted stem cell transplant. V gene TRBV18 combines with J gene TRBJ1-1, with D uncertain. This TCR was sampled from a male patient between 10 and 17 years old who had a stem cell transplant for acute lymphoblastic leukemia, so the T cells may come from the graft donor. The CDR3 DNA reads as TGTGCCAGCTCACCGGTTATGAACACTGAAGCTTTCTTT. Translating gives CASSPVMNTEAFF.